The next 21 T cell receptor beta chains were all read from a single sample in a study of blood T cell repertoires in COVID-19 (dated by TCRdb to the early 2020s). Library preparation employed the immunoSEQ multiplex PCR assay. This is the immuneACCESS table as TCRdb keeps it, with only in-frame sequences that have V and J called. A part of the clones is gone; compared with another copy, unresolved V genes explain less than half, and the rest is unexplained. Across this sample there are more than 200,000 clones, with around 83% seen only once. The top ten clones comprise around 8.7% of the sample. The sequencing sample was made of peripheral blood. These receptor sequences come from a woman between 50 and 59 years old with acute or convalescent COVID-19.

The chain links TRBV9 to TRBJ1-2; perhaps TRBD1 as D (6 bases). Trimming left V 3 bases short and J 2 bases short, with 17 bases between. The CDR3 spans 16 residues. The germline V gene encodes CDR1 SGDLS and CDR2 YYNGEE. The CDR3 spells CASSAYDRPGNYGYTF. The CDR3, as DNA: TGTGCCAGCAGCGCATACGACAGGCCTGGGAACTATGGCTACACCTTC. Complete variable domain (other parts from reference TRBV9 and TRBJ1-2): DSGVTQTPKHLITATGQRVTLRCSPRSGDLSVYWYQQSLDQGLQFLIQYYNGEERAKGNILERFSAQQFPDLHSELNLSSLELGDSALYFCASSAYDRPGNYGYTFGSGTRLTVV.

V gene TRBV6-5 combines with J gene TRBJ2-3; weak D call: TRBD1 (5 bases). The CDR3 loop spans 13 amino acids. The germline CDR1 and CDR2 sequences are MNHEY and SVGAGI. Trimming removed 8 bases from V and 2 bases from J, with 11 bases in between. Written as DNA, the CDR3 is TGTGCCAGCGCTGAACAGGACACAGATACGCAGTATTTT. Translation: CASAEQDTDTQYF.

This clone is a singleton in its sample. The chain is built from TRBV5-8 and TRBJ2-5; no firm D call. Germline assignment: CDR1 SGHTS and CDR2 YDEGEE. The V and J ends lost 2 bases and 5 bases respectively, with 16 bases between them. CDR3 length: 15 residues. In DNA, the CDR3 is TGTGCCAGCAGCTTCGGCGGTATTCTCAAGGAGACCCAGTACTTC. Translated: CASSFGGILKETQYF.

CDR3 nucleotides: TGTGCCACCAGTGATTCGACCTACACAGGTTATGGCTACACCTTC. The encoded protein is CATSDSTYTGYGYTF. V usage is TRBV24-1 and J usage is TRBJ1-2, with a weak D call TRBD1 (5 bases). The V end was cut by 2 bases, the J end by 5 bases, with 14 bases between. The CDR3 is 15 residues long. Germline V gene lookup returns CDR1 KGHDR and CDR2 SFDVKD.

The chain couples TRBV6-5 to TRBJ2-7, with a tentative D call TRBD1 (6 bases). This CDR3 contains 15 residues. Per the germline V gene, CDR1 is MNHEY and CDR2 is SVGAGI. The V end lost 8 bases, the J end lost 2 bases, and 19 bases lay between the germline ends. CDR3 loop: CASLLGPGGTYEQYF. In DNA form, the CDR3 reads TGTGCCAGCCTCCTGGGACCTGGGGGCACCTACGAGCAGTACTTC.

This chain links TRBV29-1 with TRBJ1-1, with 7 bases aligning to TRBD1. The CDR3 has 14 residues. Germline-derived CDR1 and CDR2 are SQVTM and ANQGSEA. The V and J ends lost 2 bases and 2 bases, in that order; junction bases with no gene match: 5. For the CDR3, the DNA is TGCAGCGTTGAAAAGACAGGGTATAACACTGAAGCTTTCTTT. Protein sequence: CSVEKTGYNTEAFF.

The gene calls are TRBV4-2 and TRBJ2-2; 9 bases agree with TRBD2. Germline lookup yields CDR1 LGHNA and CDR2 YNFKEQ. With V trimmed by 1 base and J by 4 bases, 7 bases remained unmatched. The CDR3 loop spans 17 amino acids. The CDR3 nucleotides are TGTGCCAGCAGCCAAGTGTTAGCAGCGGGGGGCACCGGGGAGCTGTTTTTT. Translated: CASSQVLAAGGTGELFF.

The V gene is TRBV5-6, the J gene TRBJ2-7; TRBD2 agrees at 12 bases. This CDR3 spans 16 amino acids. J gave up 8 bases and V 0 bases, and 9 bases lay outside the gene matches. Germline CDR1 reads SGHDT; CDR2 reads YYEEEE. CDR3 region: CASSLAGLAGRVQQYF. The DNA of the CDR3 is TGTGCCAGCAGCTTGGCCGGACTAGCGGGAAGAGTCCAGCAGTACTTC.

This chain links TRBV28 with TRBJ1-2; TRBD1 matches at 7 bases. This CDR3 spans 12 amino acids. Germline V lookup: CDR1 MDHEN, CDR2 SYDVKM. Trimming cost V 7 bases and J 8 bases; bases outside gene matches: 7. CDR3: CASTRQGAGYTF. The CDR3 nucleotides read TGTGCCAGCACCCGACAGGGCGCGGGCTACACCTTC.

This chain uses TRBV10-3 with TRBJ1-5, with D possibly matching TRBD1 (5 bases). The V end lost 6 bases, the J end lost 2 bases, and 11 bases lay between the germline ends. Germline values: CDR1 ENHRY, CDR2 SYGVKD. The CDR3 is 14 residues long. This chain's CDR3 is CAIRGGGGNQPQHF. The CDR3 bases are TGTGCCATCAGGGGGGGAGGGGGCAATCAGCCCCAGCATTTT.

The sample holds a few counts of this clone. V is TRBV6-4 and J is TRBJ2-3, with 9 bases matching TRBD2. The length of the CDR3 is 15 residues. J gave up 1 base and V 2 bases, and 1 base lay outside the gene matches. CDR1 is MRHNA and CDR2 is SNTAGT in the germline V gene. CDR3 amino acids: CASSDVAGGTDTQYF. CDR3 DNA: TGTGCCAGCAGTGACGTAGCGGGAGGCACAGATACGCAGTATTTT.

This clone was seen a handful of times. V gene TRBV29-1 combines with J gene TRBJ2-7, with D possibly TRBD2 on 5 matching bases. CDR1 and CDR2 from the germline V gene are SQVTM and ANQGSEA. Trimming took off 2 bases at V and 7 bases at J, with 12 bases between the two ends. The CDR3 runs 12 residues. CDR3 in DNA: TGCAGCGTTGAAATACGCCGGGATGAGCAGTACTTC. Translated: CSVEIRRDEQYF.

This clone was seen just once. This chain connects TRBV7-6 to TRBJ2-2; TRBD2 matches 7 bases. The CDR3 totals 17 residues. Germline CDR1 reads SGHVS; CDR2 reads FNYEAQ. With V trimmed by 5 bases and J by 3 bases, 12 bases remained unmatched. The CDR3 region has the DNA TGTGCCAGCAGCCACCCCCCGGGGGGTAGGCACACCGGGGAGCTGTTTTTT. The encoded protein is CASSHPPGGRHTGELFF.

This clone was observed a handful of times. This sequence joins TRBV19 and TRBJ1-2, with 7 bases fitting TRBD1. Looked up from germline, CDR1 is LNHDA and CDR2 is SQIVND (reference sequence). The CDR3 has 13 amino acids. Losses at the gene ends were 10 bases for V and 4 bases for J; bases not matched to a gene: 9. The CDR3 region is CATAEQGIYGYTF. The CDR3 DNA is TGTGCCACCGCAGAACAGGGGATCTATGGCTACACCTTC. Based on the CDR3 plus reference TRBV19 and TRBJ1-2, the full variable domain is DGGITQSPKYLFRKEGQNVTLSCEQNLNHDAMYWYRQDPGQGLRLIYYSQIVNDFQKGDIAEGYSVSREKKESFPLTVTSAQKNPTAFYLCATAEQGIYGYTFGSGTRLTVV.

V usage is TRBV2 and J usage is TRBJ2-7; no clear D gene. Trimming removed 6 bases from V and 6 bases from J, with 12 bases in between. The CDR3 is 12 residues long. Germline V CDR1 and CDR2: SNHLY, FYNNEI. The CDR3 DNA sequence: TGTGCCAGCAGCCAGGTTCCCCGCGAGCAGTACTTC. Translated, it gives CASSQVPREQYF.

The rearrangement uses TRBV3-1 (or the pseudogene TRBV3-2) and TRBJ2-7; 8 nucleotides align to TRBD2. The V gene's germline CDR1 is LGHDT and CDR2 YNNKEL (reference sequence). CDR3 length equals 15 residues. With V trimmed by 1 base and J by 6 bases, 8 bases remained unmatched. As DNA, the CDR3 is TGTGCCAGCAGCCAAGGGACTAGCCTGACTAGCGAGCAGTACTTC. Translating it yields CASSQGTSLTSEQYF.

This sequence joins TRBV7-8 and TRBJ2-5; a possible D gene is TRBD2 (10 bases). The germline V gene has CDR1 SGHVS and CDR2 FQNEAQ. The CDR3 runs to 17 residues. V shed 4 bases and J shed 7 bases, with 25 bases lying between them. The CDR3 DNA reads as TGTGCCAGCAGCTCCAGCGGGGGGGGACAGGGCCAATCGACCCAGTACTTC. It translates to CASSSSGGGQGQSTQYF.

The chain recombines TRBV6-6 with TRBJ2-2; 7 nucleotides match TRBD2. Germline-derived CDR1 and CDR2 are MNHNY and SVGAGI (reference sequence). CDR3 length: 17 amino acids. V shed 5 bases, J shed 3 bases, and the junction held 12 bases outside the gene matches. The CDR3 bases are TGTGCCAGCAGTCCACGGGCCGGACTAGGGGACACCGGGGAGCTGTTTTTT. Translated, it gives CASSPRAGLGDTGELFF.

This chain joins TRBV15 and TRBJ1-6; the D gene is possibly TRBD1 (5 bases). The V end lost 7 bases, the J end lost 13 bases, and 17 bases lay between the germline ends. The CDR3 totals 13 residues. Germline V CDR1 and CDR2: LNHNV, YYDKDF (reference sequence). CDR3 in DNA: TGTGCCACCACTTCAGCCAGGGAATCCCCCCTCCACTTT. This encodes CATTSARESPLHF. The full variable domain, with the rest looked up from reference TRBV15 and TRBJ1-6, is DAMVIQNPRYQVTQFGKPVTLSCSQTLNHNVMYWYQQKSSQAPKLLFHYYDKDFNNEADTPDNFQSRRPNTSFCFLDIRSPGLGDTAMYLCATTSARESPLHFGNGTRLTVT.

This clone was detected once. This rearrangement joins TRBV5-6 to TRBJ1-6, with a tentative D call TRBD1 (5 bases). This CDR3 region has 14 residues. CDR1 is SGHDT and CDR2 is YYEEEE in the germline V gene. V gave up 4 bases and J gave up 7 bases, with 12 bases separating them. The CDR3 region has the DNA TGTGCCAGCAGCAGATGGGACTTCAATTCACCCCTCCACTTT. Its protein is CASSRWDFNSPLHF.

The V and J genes are TRBV9 and TRBJ2-7, with 9 positions matching TRBD2. Trimming at V came to 3 bases and at J to 2 bases, leaving 3 bases not matched to a gene. Germline CDR1 SGDLS, CDR2 YYNGEE. The CDR3 runs to 14 residues. The CDR3 DNA is TGTGCCAGCAGCGCCCTAGCGGGACCCTACGAGCAGTACTTC. This gives the protein CASSALAGPYEQYF.